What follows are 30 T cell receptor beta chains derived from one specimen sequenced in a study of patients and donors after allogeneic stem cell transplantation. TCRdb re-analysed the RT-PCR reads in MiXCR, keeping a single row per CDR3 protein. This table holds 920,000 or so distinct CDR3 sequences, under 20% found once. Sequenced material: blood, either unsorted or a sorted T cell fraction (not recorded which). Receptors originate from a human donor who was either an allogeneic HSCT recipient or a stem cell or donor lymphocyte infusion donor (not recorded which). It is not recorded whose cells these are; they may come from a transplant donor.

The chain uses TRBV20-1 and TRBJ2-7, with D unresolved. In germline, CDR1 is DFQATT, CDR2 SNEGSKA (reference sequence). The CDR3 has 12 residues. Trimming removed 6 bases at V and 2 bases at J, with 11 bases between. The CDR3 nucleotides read TGCAGTGCCGAACCCACTCCCTACGAGCAGTACTTC. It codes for CSAEPTPYEQYF.

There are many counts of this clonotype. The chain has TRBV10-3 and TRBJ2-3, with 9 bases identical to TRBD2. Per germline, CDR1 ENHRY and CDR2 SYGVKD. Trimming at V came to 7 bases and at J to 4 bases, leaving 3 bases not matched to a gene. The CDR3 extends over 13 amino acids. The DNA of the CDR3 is TGTGCCATCACCGTAGCGGGGGCAGATACGCAGTATTTT. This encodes CAITVAGADTQYF.

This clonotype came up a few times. CDR3 residues: CSARGQGNRVPFF. The CDR3 DNA reads as TGCAGTGCAAGGGGACAGGGTAACAGGGTGCCGTTCTTC. This chain connects TRBV20-1 to TRBJ2-1, with 9 bases aligning to TRBD1. The germline CDR1 and CDR2 sequences are DFQATT and SNEGSKA (reference sequence). J was trimmed by 15 bases and V by 6 bases; bases with no gene match: 15. The CDR3 length is 13 residues.

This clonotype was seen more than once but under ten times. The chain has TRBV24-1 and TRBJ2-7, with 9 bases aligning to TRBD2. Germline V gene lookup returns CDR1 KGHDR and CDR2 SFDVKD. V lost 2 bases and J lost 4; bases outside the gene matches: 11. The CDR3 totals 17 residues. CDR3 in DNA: TGTGCCACCAGTGATTCGGATGGACTAGCGAGGGGTTACGAGCAGTACTTC. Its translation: CATSDSDGLARGYEQYF.

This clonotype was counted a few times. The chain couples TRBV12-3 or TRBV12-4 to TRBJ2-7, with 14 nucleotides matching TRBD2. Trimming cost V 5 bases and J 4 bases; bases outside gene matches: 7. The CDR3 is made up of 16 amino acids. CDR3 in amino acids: CASSAYGTSGRYEQYF. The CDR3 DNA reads TGTGCCAGCAGTGCATACGGGACTAGCGGGAGATACGAGCAGTACTTC.

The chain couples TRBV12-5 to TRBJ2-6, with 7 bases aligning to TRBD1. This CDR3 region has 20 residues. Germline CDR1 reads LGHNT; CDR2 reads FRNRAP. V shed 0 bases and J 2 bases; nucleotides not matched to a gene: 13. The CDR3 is CASGLVGRAGGVTGANVLTF. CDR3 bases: TGTGCTAGTGGTTTGGTAGGCCGGGCAGGGGGTGTCACTGGGGCCAACGTCCTGACTTTC.

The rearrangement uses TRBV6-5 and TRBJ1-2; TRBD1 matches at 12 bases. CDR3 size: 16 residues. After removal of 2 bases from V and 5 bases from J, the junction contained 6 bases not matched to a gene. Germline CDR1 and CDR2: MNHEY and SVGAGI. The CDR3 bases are TGTGCCAGCAGTTACCCTGGGACAGGGGGCGCGTATGGCTACACCTTC. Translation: CASSYPGTGGAYGYTF.

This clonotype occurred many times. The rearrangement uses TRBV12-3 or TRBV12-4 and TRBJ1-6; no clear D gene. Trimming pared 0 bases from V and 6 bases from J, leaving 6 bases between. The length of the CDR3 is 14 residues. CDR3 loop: CASSLAGSNSPLHF. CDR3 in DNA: TGTGCCAGCAGTTTAGCAGGGTCTAATTCACCCCTCCACTTT.

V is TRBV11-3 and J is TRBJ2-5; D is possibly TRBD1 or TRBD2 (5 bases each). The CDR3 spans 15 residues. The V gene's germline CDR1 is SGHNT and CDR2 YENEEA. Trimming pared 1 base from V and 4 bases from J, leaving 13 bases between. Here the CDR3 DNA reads TGTGCCAGCAGCTTAGGCGAAGGGGCGGGAGAGACCCAGTACTTC. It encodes CASSLGEGAGETQYF.

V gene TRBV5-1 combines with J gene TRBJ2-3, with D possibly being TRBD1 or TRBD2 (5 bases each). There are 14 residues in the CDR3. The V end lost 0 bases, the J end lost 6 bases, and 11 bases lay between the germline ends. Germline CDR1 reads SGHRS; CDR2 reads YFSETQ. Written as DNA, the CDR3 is TGCGCCAGCAGCTTGGACGGGGCCGAGGATACGCAGTATTTT. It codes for CASSLDGAEDTQYF.

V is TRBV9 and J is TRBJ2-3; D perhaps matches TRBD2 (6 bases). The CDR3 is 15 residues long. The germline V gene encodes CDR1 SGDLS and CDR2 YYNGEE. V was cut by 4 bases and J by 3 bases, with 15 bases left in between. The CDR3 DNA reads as TGTGCCAGCAGCACTTGGGACTTTGGAACAGATACGCAGTATTTT. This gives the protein CASSTWDFGTDTQYF.

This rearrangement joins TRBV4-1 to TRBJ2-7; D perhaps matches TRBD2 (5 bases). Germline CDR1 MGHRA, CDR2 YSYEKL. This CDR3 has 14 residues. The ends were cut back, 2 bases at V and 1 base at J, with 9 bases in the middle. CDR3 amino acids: CASSQTRGSYEQYF. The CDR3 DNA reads TGCGCCAGCAGCCAAACACGGGGATCCTACGAGCAGTACTTC.

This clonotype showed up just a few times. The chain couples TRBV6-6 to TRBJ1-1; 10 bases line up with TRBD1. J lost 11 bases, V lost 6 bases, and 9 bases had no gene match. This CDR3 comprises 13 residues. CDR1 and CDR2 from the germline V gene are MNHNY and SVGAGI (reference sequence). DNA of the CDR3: TGTGCCAGCAGGAGGGACAGGGGTTTGGTGGCTTTCTTT. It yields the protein CASRRDRGLVAFF.

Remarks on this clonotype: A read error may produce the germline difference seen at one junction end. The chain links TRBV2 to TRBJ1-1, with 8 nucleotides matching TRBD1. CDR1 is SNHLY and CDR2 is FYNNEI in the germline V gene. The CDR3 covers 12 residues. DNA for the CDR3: TGTGTCATGGACAGGGTGAACCCTGAAGCTTTCTTT. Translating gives CVMDRVNPEAFF.

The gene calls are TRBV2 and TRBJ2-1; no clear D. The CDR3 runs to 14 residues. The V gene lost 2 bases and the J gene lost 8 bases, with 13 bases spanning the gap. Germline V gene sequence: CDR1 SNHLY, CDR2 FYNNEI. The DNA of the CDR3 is TGTGCCAGCAGTGAACTATCATGGGCGGATGAGCAGTTCTTC. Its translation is CASSELSWADEQFF.

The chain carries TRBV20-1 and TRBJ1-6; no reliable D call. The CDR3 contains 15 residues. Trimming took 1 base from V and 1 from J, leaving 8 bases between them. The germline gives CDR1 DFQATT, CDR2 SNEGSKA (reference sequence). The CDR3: CSARGGRSYNSPLHF. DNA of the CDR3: TGCAGTGCTAGAGGAGGTCGGTCCTATAATTCACCCCTCCACTTT.

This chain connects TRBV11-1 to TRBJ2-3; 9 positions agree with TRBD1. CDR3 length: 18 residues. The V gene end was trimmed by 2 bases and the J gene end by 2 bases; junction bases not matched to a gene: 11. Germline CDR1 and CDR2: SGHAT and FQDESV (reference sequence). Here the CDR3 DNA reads TGTGCCAGCAGCTTACCCATCACAACAGGGGGCCCCACAGATACGCAGTATTTT. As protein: CASSLPITTGGPTDTQYF. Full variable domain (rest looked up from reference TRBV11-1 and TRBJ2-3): EAEVAQSPRYKITEKSQAVAFWCDPISGHATLYWYRQILGQGPELLVQFQDESVVDDSQLPKDRFSAERLKGVDSTLKIQPAELGDSAMYLCASSLPITTGGPTDTQYFGPGTRLTVL.

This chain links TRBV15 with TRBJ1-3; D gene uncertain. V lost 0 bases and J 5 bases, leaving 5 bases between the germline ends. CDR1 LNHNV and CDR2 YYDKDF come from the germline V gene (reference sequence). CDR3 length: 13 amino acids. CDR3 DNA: TGTGCCACCAGCAGAGATCTAAGAAACACCATATATTTT. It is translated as CATSRDLRNTIYF.

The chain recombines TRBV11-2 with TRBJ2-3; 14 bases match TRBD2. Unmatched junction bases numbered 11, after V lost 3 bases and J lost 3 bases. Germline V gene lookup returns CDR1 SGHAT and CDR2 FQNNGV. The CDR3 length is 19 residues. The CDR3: CASSFILGLAGVRTDTQYF. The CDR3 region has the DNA TGTGCCAGCAGCTTTATCCTGGGACTAGCGGGAGTTCGGACAGATACGCAGTATTTT.

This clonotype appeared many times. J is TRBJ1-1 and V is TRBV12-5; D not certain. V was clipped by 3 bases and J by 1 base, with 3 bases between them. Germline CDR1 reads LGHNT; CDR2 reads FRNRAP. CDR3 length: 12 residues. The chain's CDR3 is CASGFRNTEAFF. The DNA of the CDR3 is TGTGCTAGTGGTTTTAGGAACACTGAAGCTTTCTTT.

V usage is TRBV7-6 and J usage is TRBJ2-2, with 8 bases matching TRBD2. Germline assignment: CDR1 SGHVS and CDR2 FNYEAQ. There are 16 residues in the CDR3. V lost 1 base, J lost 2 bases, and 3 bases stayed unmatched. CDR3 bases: TGTGCCAGCAGCTTAGTAGCGGGGCAAAACACCGGGGAGCTGTTTTTT. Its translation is CASSLVAGQNTGELFF. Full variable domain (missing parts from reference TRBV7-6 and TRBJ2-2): GAGVSQSPRYKVTKRGQDVALRCDPISGHVSLYWYRQALGQGPEFLTYFNYEAQQDKSGLPNDRFSAERPEGSISTLTIQRTEQRDSAMYRCASSLVAGQNTGELFFGEGSRLTVL.

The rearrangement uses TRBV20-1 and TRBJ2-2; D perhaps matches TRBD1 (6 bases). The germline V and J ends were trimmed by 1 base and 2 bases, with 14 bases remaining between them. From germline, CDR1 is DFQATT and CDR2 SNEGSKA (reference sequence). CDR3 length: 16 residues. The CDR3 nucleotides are TGCAGTGCTAGAGCCTGGGGGCAGAAAAACACCGGGGAGCTGTTTTTT. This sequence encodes CSARAWGQKNTGELFF.

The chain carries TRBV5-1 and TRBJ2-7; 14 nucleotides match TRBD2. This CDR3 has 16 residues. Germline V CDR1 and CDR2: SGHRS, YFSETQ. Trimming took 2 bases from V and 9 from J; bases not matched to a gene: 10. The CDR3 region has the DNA TGCGCCAGCAGCTTCCTACCGGGACTAGCGGGAGAGGTGCAGTACTTC. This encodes CASSFLPGLAGEVQYF.

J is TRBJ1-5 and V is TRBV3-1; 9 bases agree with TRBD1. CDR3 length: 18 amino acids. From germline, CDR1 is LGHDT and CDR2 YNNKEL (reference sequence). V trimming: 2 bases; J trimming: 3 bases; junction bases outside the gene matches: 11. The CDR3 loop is CASSQFRPGQGLNQPQHF. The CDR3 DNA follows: TGTGCCAGCAGCCAATTTAGACCGGGACAGGGCCTCAATCAGCCCCAGCATTTT.

CDR3 DNA: TGTGCCAGCAGTTTCGGGGGGATAGGAGGGACTGAAGCTTTCTTT. Protein sequence: CASSFGGIGGTEAFF. The chain carries TRBV27 and TRBJ1-1; tentatively, D is TRBD1 (5 bases). The germline CDR1 and CDR2 sequences are MNHEY and SMNVEV (reference sequence). V was trimmed by 3 bases and J by 5 bases, leaving 16 bases between them. The CDR3 runs 15 residues.

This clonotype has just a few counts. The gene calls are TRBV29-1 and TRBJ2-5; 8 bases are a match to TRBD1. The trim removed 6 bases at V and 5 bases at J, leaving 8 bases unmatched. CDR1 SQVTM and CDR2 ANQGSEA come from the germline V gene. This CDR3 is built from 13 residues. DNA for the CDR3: TGCAGCGTGGGACAGGTACACGGGGAGACCCAGTACTTC. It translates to CSVGQVHGETQYF.

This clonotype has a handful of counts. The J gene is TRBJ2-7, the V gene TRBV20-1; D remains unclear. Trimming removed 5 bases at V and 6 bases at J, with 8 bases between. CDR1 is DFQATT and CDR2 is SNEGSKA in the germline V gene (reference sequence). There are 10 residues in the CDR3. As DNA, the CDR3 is TGCAGTGCTCACCGAACCGAGCAGTACTTC. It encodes CSAHRTEQYF.

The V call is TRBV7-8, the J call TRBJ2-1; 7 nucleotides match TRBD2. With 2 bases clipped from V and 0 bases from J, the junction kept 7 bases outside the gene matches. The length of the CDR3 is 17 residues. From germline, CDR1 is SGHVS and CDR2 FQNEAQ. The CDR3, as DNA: TGTGCCAGCAGCTTATGGGAGGGCCGGAGCTCCTACAATGAGCAGTTCTTC. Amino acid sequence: CASSLWEGRSSYNEQFF. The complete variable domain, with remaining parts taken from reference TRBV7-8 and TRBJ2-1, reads GAGVSQSPRYKVAKRGQDVALRCDPISGHVSLFWYQQALGQGPEFLTYFQNEAQLDKSGLPSDRFFAERPEGSVSTLKIQRTQQEDSAVYLCASSLWEGRSSYNEQFFGPGTRLTVL.

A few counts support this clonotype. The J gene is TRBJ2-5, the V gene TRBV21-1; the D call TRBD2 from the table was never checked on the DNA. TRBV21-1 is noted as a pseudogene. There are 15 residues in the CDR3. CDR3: CASSNPTSGGKTQYF. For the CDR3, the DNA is TGTGCCAGCAGCAACCCCACTAGCGGGGGGAAGACCCAGTACTTC.

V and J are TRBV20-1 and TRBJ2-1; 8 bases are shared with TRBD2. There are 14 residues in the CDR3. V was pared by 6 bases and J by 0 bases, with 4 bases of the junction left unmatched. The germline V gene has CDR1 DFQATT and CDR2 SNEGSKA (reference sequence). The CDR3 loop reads CSAKRGSSYNEQFF. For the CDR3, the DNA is TGCAGTGCCAAGCGGGGGAGCTCCTACAATGAGCAGTTCTTC.